This paragraph reports one T cell receptor beta chain. Its antigen remains unidentified. The data derive from a study of Graves' ophthalmopathy and Graves' hyperthyroidism. V lost 6 bases to trimming and J lost 6 bases, with 10 bases between them. The CDR3 contains 12 residues. CDR1 is LNHDA, CDR2 SQIVND, per germline (reference sequence). The study amplified TCR beta CDR3 regions using RNA transcripts. The first round was an RT-PCR with HTBI primers, and the second round was a multiplex PCR. Each CDR3 protein gets one entry after TCRdb re-called the multiplex PCR reads with MiXCR. The table records about 700,000 distinct CDR3 sequences, about 40% of them present only once. Study results and limitations: The model forecast ophthalmopathy progression, reaching around 70% sensitivity and roughly 72% specificity.

Under 3 months in duration, the ophthalmopathy in affected donors had moderate-to-severe activity, CAS ≥3 and NOSPECS ≥4. The receptor was isolated from an adult man with Graves' ophthalmopathy. This chain joins TRBV19 and TRBJ2-3; D perhaps matches TRBD1 (6 bases). Material: peripheral blood. CDR3 DNA sequence: TGTGCCAGTAGGCCCACAGGGGATACGCAGTATTTT. Translating gives CASRPTGDTQYF.